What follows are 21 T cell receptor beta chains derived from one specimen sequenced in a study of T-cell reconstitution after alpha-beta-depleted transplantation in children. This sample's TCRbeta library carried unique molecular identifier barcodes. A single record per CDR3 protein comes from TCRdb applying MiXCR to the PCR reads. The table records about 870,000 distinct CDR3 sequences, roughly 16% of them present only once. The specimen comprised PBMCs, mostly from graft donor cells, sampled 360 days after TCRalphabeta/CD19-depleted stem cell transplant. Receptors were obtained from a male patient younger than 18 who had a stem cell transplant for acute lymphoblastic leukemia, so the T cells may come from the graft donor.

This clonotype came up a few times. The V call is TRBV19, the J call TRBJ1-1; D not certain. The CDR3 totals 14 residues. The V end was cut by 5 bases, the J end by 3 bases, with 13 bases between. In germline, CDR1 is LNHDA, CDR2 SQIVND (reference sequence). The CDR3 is CASSRPGGYTEAFF. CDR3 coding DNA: TGTGCCAGTAGTCGACCCGGCGGGTACACTGAAGCTTTCTTT.

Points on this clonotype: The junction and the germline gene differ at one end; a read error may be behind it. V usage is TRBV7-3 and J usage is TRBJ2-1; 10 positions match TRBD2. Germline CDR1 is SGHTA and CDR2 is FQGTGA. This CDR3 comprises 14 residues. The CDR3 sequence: CASSANPGTSATQF. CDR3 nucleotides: TGTGCCAGCAGCGCGAACCCCGGGACTAGCGCCACCCAGTTC. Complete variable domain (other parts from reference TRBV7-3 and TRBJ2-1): GAGVSQTPSNKVTEKGKYVELRCDPISGHTALYWYRQSLGQGPEFLIYFQGTGAADDSGLPNDRFFAVRPEGSVSTLKIQRTERGDSAVYLCASSANPGTSATQFGPGTRLTVL.

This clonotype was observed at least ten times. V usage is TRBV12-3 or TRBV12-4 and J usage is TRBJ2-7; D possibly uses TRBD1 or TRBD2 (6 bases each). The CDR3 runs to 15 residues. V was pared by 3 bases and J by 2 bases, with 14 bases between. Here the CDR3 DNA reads TGTGCCAGCAGTTTTGCGGGACACCTCACCTACGAGCAGTACTTC. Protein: CASSFAGHLTYEQYF.

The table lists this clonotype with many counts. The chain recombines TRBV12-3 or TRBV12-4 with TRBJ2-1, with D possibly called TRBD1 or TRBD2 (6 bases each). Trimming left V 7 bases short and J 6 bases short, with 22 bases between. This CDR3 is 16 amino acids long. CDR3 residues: CASTGAGAGVLNEQFF. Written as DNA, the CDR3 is TGTGCCAGCACGGGGGCAGGGGCAGGGGTACTCAATGAGCAGTTCTTC.

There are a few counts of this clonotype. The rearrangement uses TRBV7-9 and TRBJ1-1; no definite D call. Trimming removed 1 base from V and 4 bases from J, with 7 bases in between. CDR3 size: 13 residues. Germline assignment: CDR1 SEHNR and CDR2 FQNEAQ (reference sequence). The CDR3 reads CASSLVATTEAFF. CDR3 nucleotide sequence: TGTGCCAGCAGCTTAGTAGCGACCACTGAAGCTTTCTTT.

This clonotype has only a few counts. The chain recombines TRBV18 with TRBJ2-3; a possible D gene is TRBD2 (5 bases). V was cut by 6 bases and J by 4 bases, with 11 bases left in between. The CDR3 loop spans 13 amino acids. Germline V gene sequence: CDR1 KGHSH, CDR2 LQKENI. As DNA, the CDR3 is TGTGCCAGCTCTCCGGGGAGATCAGATACGCAGTATTTT. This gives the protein CASSPGRSDTQYF.

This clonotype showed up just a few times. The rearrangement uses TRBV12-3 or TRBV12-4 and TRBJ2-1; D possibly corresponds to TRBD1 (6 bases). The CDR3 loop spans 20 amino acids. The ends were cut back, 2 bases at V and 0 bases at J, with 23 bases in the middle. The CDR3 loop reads CASSLSGHLQGRSSYNEQFF. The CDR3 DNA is TGTGCCAGCAGTTTATCGGGACATCTTCAAGGCCGAAGCTCCTACAATGAGCAGTTCTTC.

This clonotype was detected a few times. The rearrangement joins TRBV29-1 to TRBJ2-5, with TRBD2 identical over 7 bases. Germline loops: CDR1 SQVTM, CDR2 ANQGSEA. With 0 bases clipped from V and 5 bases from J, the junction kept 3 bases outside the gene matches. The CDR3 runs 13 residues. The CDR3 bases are TGCAGCGTTGAAGAATTGGGGGGGGAGACCCAGTACTTC. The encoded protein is CSVEELGGETQYF. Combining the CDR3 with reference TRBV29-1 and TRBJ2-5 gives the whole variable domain SAVISQKPSRDICQRGTSLTIQCQVDSQVTMMFWYRQQPGQSLTLIATANQGSEATYESGFVIDKFPISRPNLTFSTLTVSNMSPEDSSIYLCSVEELGGETQYFGPGTRLLVL.

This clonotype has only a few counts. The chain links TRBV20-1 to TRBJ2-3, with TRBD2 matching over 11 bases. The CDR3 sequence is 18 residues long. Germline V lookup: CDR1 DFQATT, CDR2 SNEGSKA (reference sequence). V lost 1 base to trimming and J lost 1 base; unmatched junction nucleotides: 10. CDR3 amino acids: CSARGNSGRAPGTDTQYF. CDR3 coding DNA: TGCAGTGCTAGAGGAAATAGCGGGAGGGCCCCAGGCACAGATACGCAGTATTTT.

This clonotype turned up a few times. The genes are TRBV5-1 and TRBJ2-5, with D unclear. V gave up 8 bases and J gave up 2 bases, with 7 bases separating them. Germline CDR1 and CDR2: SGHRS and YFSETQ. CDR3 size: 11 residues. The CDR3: CASILQETQYF. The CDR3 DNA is TGCGCCAGTATCCTTCAAGAGACCCAGTACTTC.

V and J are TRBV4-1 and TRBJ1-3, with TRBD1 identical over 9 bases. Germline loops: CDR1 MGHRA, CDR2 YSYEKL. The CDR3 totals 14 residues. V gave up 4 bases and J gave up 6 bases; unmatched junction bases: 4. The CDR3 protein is CASSLGTGINTIYF. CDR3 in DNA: TGCGCCAGCAGCCTCGGGACAGGGATAAACACCATATATTTT.

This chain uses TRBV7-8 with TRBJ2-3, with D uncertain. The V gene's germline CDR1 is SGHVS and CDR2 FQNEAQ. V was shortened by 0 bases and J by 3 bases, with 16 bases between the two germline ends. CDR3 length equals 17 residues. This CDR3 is CASSLARTGETTDTQYF. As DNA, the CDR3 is TGTGCCAGCAGCTTAGCGCGTACTGGAGAAACAACAGATACGCAGTATTTT. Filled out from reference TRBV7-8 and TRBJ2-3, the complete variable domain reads GAGVSQSPRYKVAKRGQDVALRCDPISGHVSLFWYQQALGQGPEFLTYFQNEAQLDKSGLPSDRFFAERPEGSVSTLKIQRTQQEDSAVYLCASSLARTGETTDTQYFGPGTRLTVL.

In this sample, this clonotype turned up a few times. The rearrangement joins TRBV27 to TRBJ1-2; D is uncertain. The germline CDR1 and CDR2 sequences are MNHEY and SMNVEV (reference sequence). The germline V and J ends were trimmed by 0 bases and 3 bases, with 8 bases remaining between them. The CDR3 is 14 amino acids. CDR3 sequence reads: CASSLSGRHYGYTF. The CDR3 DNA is TGTGCCAGCAGTTTATCAGGGCGCCACTATGGCTACACCTTC.

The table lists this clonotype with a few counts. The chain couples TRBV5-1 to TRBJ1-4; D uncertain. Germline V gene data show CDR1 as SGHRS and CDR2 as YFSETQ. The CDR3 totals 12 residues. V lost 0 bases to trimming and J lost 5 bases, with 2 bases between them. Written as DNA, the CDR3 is TGCGCCAGCAGCTTGGGAAATGAAAAACTGTTTTTT. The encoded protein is CASSLGNEKLFF. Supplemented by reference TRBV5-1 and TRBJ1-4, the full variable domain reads KAGVTQTPRYLIKTRGQQVTLSCSPISGHRSVSWYQQTPGQGLQFLFEYFSETQRNKGNFPGRFSGRQFSNSRSEMNVSTLELGDSALYLCASSLGNEKLFFGSGTQLSVL.

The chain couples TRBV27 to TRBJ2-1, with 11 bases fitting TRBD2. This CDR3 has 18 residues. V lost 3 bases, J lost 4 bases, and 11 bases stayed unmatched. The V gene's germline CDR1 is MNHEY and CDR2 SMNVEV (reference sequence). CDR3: CASSFRTGTSGLYNEQFF. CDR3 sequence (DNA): TGTGCCAGCAGTTTCCGCACGGGGACTAGCGGACTTTACAATGAGCAGTTCTTC.

This CDR3 reads CASSARMSTDTQYF. Here the CDR3 DNA reads TGTGCCAGCAGCGCGAGGATGAGCACAGATACGCAGTATTTT. V is TRBV9 and J is TRBJ2-3; D not resolved. The CDR3 covers 14 residues. Per the germline V gene, CDR1 is SGDLS and CDR2 is YYNGEE. The V and J ends lost 3 bases and 0 bases respectively, with 8 bases between them.

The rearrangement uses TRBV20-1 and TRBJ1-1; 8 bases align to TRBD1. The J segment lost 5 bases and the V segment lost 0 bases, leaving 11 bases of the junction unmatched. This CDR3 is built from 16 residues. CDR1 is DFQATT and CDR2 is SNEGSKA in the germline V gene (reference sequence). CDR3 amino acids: CSARDSTRQGKTEAFF. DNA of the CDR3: TGCAGTGCTAGAGACTCTACGAGACAGGGGAAGACTGAAGCTTTCTTT.

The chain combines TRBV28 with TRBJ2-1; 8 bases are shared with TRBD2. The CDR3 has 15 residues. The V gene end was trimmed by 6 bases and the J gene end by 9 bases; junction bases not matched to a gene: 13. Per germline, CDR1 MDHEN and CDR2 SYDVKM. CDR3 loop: CASRSSGPPFGEQFF. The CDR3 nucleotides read TGTGCCAGCAGGTCTAGCGGGCCCCCCTTTGGTGAGCAGTTCTTC.

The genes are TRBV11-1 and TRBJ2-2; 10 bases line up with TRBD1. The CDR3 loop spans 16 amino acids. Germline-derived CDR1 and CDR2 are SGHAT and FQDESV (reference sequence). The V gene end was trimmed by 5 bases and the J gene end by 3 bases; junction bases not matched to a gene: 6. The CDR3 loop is CASSPTGGRYTGELFF. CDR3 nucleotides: TGTGCCAGCAGCCCGACAGGGGGCCGGTACACCGGGGAGCTGTTTTTT.

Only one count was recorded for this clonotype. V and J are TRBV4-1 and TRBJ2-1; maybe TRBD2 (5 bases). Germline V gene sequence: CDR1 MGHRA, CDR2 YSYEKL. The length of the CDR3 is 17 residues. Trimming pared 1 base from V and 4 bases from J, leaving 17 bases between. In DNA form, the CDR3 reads TGCGCCAGCAGCCAAGTCCCAAATCTGGTAGCGTACAATGAGCAGTTCTTC. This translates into CASSQVPNLVAYNEQFF.

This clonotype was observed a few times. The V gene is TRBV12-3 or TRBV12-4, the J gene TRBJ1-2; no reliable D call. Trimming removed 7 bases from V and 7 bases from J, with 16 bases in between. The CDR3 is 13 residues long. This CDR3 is CASKGSGLSGYTF. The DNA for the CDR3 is TGTGCCAGCAAGGGCAGTGGGTTGTCTGGCTACACCTTC.